Described below is a single T cell receptor beta chain sequence and its context. Its antigen is undetermined. Here immunoSEQ multiplex PCR was the method, and the copy in TCRdb shows in-frame clones only, minus some. The sample includes about 8,900 clones, approximately 74% of them seen just once. The data stem from a study of tumor-infiltrating lymphocytes in localized non-small cell lung cancer. Study-level findings and limits: Different pieces of the same tissue were used for each assay. Only some patients had TCR sequencing, depending on available tissue.

Germline CDR1 SGHDN, CDR2 FVKESK. This CDR3 has 14 amino acids. The TCR originated in a human donor with non-small cell lung cancer. The specimen sequenced was uninvolved lung tissue not adjacent to the tumor. The V call is TRBV14, the J call TRBJ1-2; D might be TRBD1 (6 bases). The DNA for the CDR3 is TGTGCGTCCTCGGAACAGGGCGGCGCCTATGGCTACACCTTC. Amino acid sequence: CASSEQGGAYGYTF.